The clone carrying this T cell receptor (beta chain) has more than one count but fewer than ten. The data stem from a study of T-cell memory formation after mild COVID-19. TCRdb independently ran MiXCR on the 5' RACE reads; one entry per CDR3 protein. This table has about 81,000 distinct CDR3 sequences, 25% appearing once. CDR3 length: 15 residues. The germline V gene encodes CDR1 SGHTA and CDR2 FQGNSA. J was trimmed by 5 bases and V by 3 bases; bases with no gene match: 7. The sequenced sample was PBMCs or a T cell subset sorted from them (not recorded which). The origin of this receptor is a man between 18 and 29 years old who had mild COVID-19 (a few samples of this study predate the infection). Cell type and time point are not known. V gene TRBV7-2 combines with J gene TRBJ2-5, with 9 bases identical to TRBD2. The CDR3 coding sequence is TGTGCCAGCAGCTTCTTTAGCGGGGGAATGGAGACCCAGTACTTC. This translates into CASSFFSGGMETQYF.